Listed here are 15 T cell receptor beta chains from one sample, sequenced in a study of blood T cell repertoires in COVID-19. The repertoire was sequenced with immunoSEQ multiplex PCR; TCRdb's copy has only in-frame clones and lacks some. This table has 300,000 to 400,000 clones, 80% to 90% appearing once. The specimen sequenced was peripheral blood. All receptors come from a woman aged 50 to 60 with COVID-19, enrolled during active disease.

The chain links TRBV29-1 to TRBJ2-3; TRBD1 matches 10 bases. The CDR3 extends over 13 amino acids. Germline CDR1 SQVTM, CDR2 ANQGSEA. After removal of 8 bases from V and 4 bases from J, the junction contained 6 bases not matched to a gene. DNA of the CDR3: TGCAGCTTGGGACAGGGGCACGCAGATACGCAGTATTTT. Encoded protein: CSLGQGHADTQYF.

The chain combines TRBV30 with TRBJ1-1; D is unresolved. There are 13 residues in the CDR3. Germline V gene sequence: CDR1 GTSNPN, CDR2 SVGIG (reference sequence). The V end was cut by 1 base, the J end by 1 base, with 7 bases between. The CDR3 coding sequence is TGTGCCTGGAGTGCATCAGAGAACACTGAAGCTTTCTTT. This translates into CAWSASENTEAFF.

This clone was seen a few times. The chain joins TRBV6-6 to TRBJ1-2, with no clear D. The germline gives CDR1 MNHNY, CDR2 SVGAGI (reference sequence). CDR3 size: 15 residues. The V end lost 6 bases, the J end lost 7 bases, and 21 bases lay between the germline ends. The CDR3 here is CASSFDGNPPRGYTF. For the CDR3, the DNA is TGTGCCAGCAGCTTCGACGGGAATCCCCCGCGTGGCTACACCTTC.

This chain uses TRBV18 with TRBJ2-6; D might be TRBD2 (5 bases). There are 17 residues in the CDR3. Germline values: CDR1 KGHSH, CDR2 LQKENI. Trimming removed 7 bases at V and 0 bases at J, with 16 bases between. CDR3 residues: CASFLWAGRSGANVLTF. As DNA, the CDR3 is TGTGCCAGCTTCCTTTGGGCGGGCCGCTCTGGGGCCAACGTCCTGACTTTC.

The rearrangement uses TRBV5-5 and TRBJ1-2; D not certain. The germline gives CDR1 SGHKS, CDR2 YYEKEE (reference sequence). V lost 3 bases and J 2 bases, leaving 17 bases between the germline ends. The CDR3 runs 16 residues. The CDR3 reads CASSSQTGKANYGYTF. CDR3 DNA: TGTGCCAGCAGCTCCCAGACGGGAAAAGCAAACTATGGCTACACCTTC.

The chain has TRBV10-2 and TRBJ2-7, with unresolved D. V was clipped by 0 bases and J by 4 bases, with 4 bases between them. The germline V gene encodes CDR1 WSHSY and CDR2 SAAADI. The CDR3 spans 12 residues. This chain's CDR3 is CASSESSYEQYF. The CDR3 DNA follows: TGCGCCAGCAGTGAGTCGAGTTACGAGCAGTACTTC.

This clone was seen a handful of times. The CDR3 spells CASSPQGARRSPLHF. CDR3 sequence (DNA): TGTGCCAGCAGCCCACAGGGGGCGCGACGTTCACCCCTCCACTTT. The V gene is TRBV5-6, the J gene TRBJ1-6, with 9 bases matching TRBD1. Germline V lookup: CDR1 SGHDT, CDR2 YYEEEE. The CDR3 sequence is 15 residues long. The V segment lost 4 bases and the J segment 9 bases; nucleotides outside the gene matches: 8.

This chain connects TRBV4-1 to TRBJ2-1; TRBD2 aligns across 11 bases. Trimming took 3 bases from V and 9 from J; bases not matched to a gene: 7. Germline CDR1 and CDR2: MGHRA and YSYEKL. There are 15 residues in the CDR3. CDR3 bases: TGCGCCAGCAGCCACCTTAGCGGGAGGGCCGTTGAGCAGTTCTTC. Translating gives CASSHLSGRAVEQFF.

The rearrangement joins TRBV9 to TRBJ1-6, with D tentatively TRBD1 (6 bases). V lost 6 bases to trimming and J lost 5 bases, with 15 bases between them. Germline loops: CDR1 SGDLS, CDR2 YYNGEE. The CDR3 is 15 residues long. The CDR3 DNA is TGTGCCAGCACACCCGGACAGACCAATAATTCACCCCTCCACTTT. As protein: CASTPGQTNNSPLHF.

The rearrangement uses TRBV7-9 and TRBJ2-3; a possible D gene is TRBD2 (5 bases). The CDR3 length is 12 residues. Germline CDR1 SEHNR, CDR2 FQNEAQ (reference sequence). V dropped 9 bases and J dropped 5 bases, with 12 bases sitting between them. The CDR3 here is CASEGLGDTQYF. CDR3 coding DNA: TGTGCCAGTGAGGGATTAGGAGATACGCAGTATTTT.

V gene TRBV6-5 combines with J gene TRBJ1-4, with 9 bases fitting TRBD1. This CDR3 has 15 residues. Germline CDR1 and CDR2: MNHEY and SVGAGI. Losses at the gene ends were 2 bases for V and 10 bases for J; bases not matched to a gene: 8. DNA of the CDR3: TGTGCCAGCAGTTACCAGGGACAGGGTGCGGGAAAACTGTTTTTT. Translated, it gives CASSYQGQGAGKLFF.

The chain couples TRBV6-6 to TRBJ2-5; 15 nucleotides line up with TRBD2. The V gene end was trimmed by 5 bases and the J gene end by 5 bases; junction bases not matched to a gene: 3. CDR1 is MNHNY and CDR2 is SVGAGI in the germline V gene (reference sequence). This CDR3 is built from 15 residues. In nucleotides, the CDR3 is TGTGCCAGCAGTCCCGGGACTAGCGGGAGGGAGACCCAGTACTTC. It yields the protein CASSPGTSGRETQYF.

The chain joins TRBV29-1 to TRBJ2-1; 8 positions agree with TRBD2. J gave up 5 bases and V 3 bases, and 12 bases lay outside the gene matches. Germline values: CDR1 SQVTM, CDR2 ANQGSEA. The CDR3 covers 16 residues. The CDR3 nucleotides are TGCAGCGTTGATCAAGCGGGAGTTGATCCGGACAATGAGCAGTTCTTC. It yields the protein CSVDQAGVDPDNEQFF.

The chain links TRBV5-1 to TRBJ2-1; TRBD2 aligns across 9 bases. With 0 bases clipped from V and 6 bases from J, the junction kept 7 bases outside the gene matches. Germline assignment: CDR1 SGHRS and CDR2 YFSETQ. This CDR3 is 16 amino acids long. The CDR3 loop is CASSLAAGGPANEQFF. In nucleotides, the CDR3 is TGCGCCAGCAGCTTGGCGGCGGGAGGGCCTGCCAATGAGCAGTTCTTC.

CDR3 region: CASSVQASNTGELFF. CDR3 nucleotide sequence: TGTGCCAGCAGCGTACAAGCCTCGAACACCGGGGAGCTGTTTTTT. V is TRBV9 and J is TRBJ2-2; D is undetermined. CDR1 is SGDLS and CDR2 is YYNGEE in the germline V gene. This CDR3 contains 15 residues. With 1 base removed from V and 0 bases from J, the gap between germline ends came to 7 bases. Complete variable domain (other parts from reference TRBV9 and TRBJ2-2): DSGVTQTPKHLITATGQRVTLRCSPRSGDLSVYWYQQSLDQGLQFLIQYYNGEERAKGNILERFSAQQFPDLHSELNLSSLELGDSALYFCASSVQASNTGELFFGEGSRLTVL.